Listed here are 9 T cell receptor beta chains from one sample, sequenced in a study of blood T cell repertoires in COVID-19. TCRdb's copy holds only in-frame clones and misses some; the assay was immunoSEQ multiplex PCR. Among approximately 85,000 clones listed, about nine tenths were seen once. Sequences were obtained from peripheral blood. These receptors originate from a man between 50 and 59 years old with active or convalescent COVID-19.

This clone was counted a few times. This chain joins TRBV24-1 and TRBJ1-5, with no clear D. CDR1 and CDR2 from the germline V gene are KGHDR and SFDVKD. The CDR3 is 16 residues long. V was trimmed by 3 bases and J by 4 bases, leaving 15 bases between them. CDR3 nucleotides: TGTGCCACCAGTGATAACCACTCCGGACTTAATCAGCCCCAGCATTTT. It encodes CATSDNHSGLNQPQHF.

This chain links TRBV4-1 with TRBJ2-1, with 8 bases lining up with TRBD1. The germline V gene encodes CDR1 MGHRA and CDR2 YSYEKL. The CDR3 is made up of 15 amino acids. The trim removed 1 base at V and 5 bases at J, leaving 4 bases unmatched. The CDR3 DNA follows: TGCGCCAGCAGCCAAGTTCAGGGGGCTCACAATGAGCAGTTCTTC. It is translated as CASSQVQGAHNEQFF.

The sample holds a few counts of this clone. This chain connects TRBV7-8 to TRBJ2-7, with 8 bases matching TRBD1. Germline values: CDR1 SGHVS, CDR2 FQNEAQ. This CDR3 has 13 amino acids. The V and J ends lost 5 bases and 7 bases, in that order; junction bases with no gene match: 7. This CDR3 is CASSTDRVREQYF. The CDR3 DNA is TGTGCCAGCAGCACGGACAGGGTTCGGGAGCAGTACTTC.

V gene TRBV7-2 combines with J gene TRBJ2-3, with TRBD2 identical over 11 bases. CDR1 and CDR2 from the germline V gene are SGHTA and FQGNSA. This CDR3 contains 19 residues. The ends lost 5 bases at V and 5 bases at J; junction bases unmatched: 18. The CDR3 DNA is TGTGCCAGCAGCCCTCCTACGCAAACTAGCGGGAGTTGGGTAGATACGCAGTATTTT. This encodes CASSPPTQTSGSWVDTQYF.

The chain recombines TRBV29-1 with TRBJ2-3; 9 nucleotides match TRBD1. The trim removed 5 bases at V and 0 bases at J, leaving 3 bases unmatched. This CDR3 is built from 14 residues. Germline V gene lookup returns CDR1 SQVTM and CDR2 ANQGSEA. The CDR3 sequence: CSVHDRGSTDTQYF. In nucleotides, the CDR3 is TGCAGCGTTCATGACAGGGGGAGCACAGATACGCAGTATTTT.

The CDR3 nucleotides are TGTGCCAGCAGTCTTAGCGGGAGGGCGGCAGAGACCCAGTACTTC. It yields the protein CASSLSGRAAETQYF. This chain connects TRBV28 to TRBJ2-5; 11 positions match TRBD2. With V trimmed by 5 bases and J by 4 bases, 6 bases remained unmatched. The CDR3 totals 15 residues. The germline V gene encodes CDR1 MDHEN and CDR2 SYDVKM.

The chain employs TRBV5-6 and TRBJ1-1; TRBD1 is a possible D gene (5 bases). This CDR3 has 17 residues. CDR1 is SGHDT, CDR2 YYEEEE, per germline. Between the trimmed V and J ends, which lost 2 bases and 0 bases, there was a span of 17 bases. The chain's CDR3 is CASSFWGGMFMNTEAFF. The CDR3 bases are TGTGCCAGCAGCTTCTGGGGGGGAATGTTCATGAACACTGAAGCTTTCTTT.

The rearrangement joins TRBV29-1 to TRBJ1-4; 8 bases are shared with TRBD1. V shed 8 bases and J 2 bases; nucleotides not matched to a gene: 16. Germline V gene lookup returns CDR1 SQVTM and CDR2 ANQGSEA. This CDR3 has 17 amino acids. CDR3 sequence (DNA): TGCAGCCCCGACAGGGGCCGAAACGACCCCACTAATGAAAAACTGTTTTTT. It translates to CSPDRGRNDPTNEKLFF.

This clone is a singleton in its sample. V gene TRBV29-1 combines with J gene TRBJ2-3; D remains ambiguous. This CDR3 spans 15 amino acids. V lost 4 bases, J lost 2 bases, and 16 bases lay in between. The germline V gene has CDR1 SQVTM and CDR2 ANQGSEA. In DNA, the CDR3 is TGCAGCGTTGCATCCGGCACAGCATACACAGATACGCAGTATTTT. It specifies CSVASGTAYTDTQYF.